This TCR beta chain stems from a study of cytomegalovirus exposure and HLA in healthy donors (dated by TCRdb to 2017 to 2019). For context, the study as a whole: An earlier analysis of some 600 of the donors reported approximately 260 Gb of sequence data and roughly 120 million unique TCR beta sequences obtained from some 200 million T cells. Along with the approximately 600-subject first cohort, a separate validation cohort of over a hundred different subjects was used. The T cell repertoires of 550 to 850 subjects were profiled by immunosequencing and related to cytomegalovirus serostatus. Approximately 310 gigabases of sequencing data and around 80 million unique TCR sequences made up an early release that covered under 750 HLA-typed donors. Both class I and class II loci were covered by HLA typing, at four-digit resolution. Among 398 genotyped donors of the cohort, an average of around 240,000 unique TCR beta nucleotide sequences were sequenced per donor, roughly 18% of them non-productive. Rather than using new phenotypic data, the later analysis identified candidate immune exposures from TCR beta sequences and from how often those sequences occurred across donors. An earlier analysis of about 600 of the donors used high-throughput TCR beta sequencing to judge whether each TCR beta V gene segment behaved as functional or pseudogenic. The aim of the study was to test whether cataloging public T cell receptors could identify signatures of past pathogen exposure. Typing coverage differed by locus: A, B, C, DRB1 and DQB1 were typed in roughly 620-630 donors, DQA1 in about 560, DPA1 in 600 to 610, and DPB1 in 450 to 490. To study patterns of TCR occurrence, a later analysis re-analyzed previously published TCR beta repertoires from more than 550 donors and added high-resolution HLA genotyping. A later genetic analysis used genome-wide SNP genotypes for about 60% of the roughly 700 donors, treating that subset as a discovery cohort. Donor age, sex, ethnicity and CMV serostatus were compiled together with the repertoire data. Because of strong linkage in the cohort, roughly five DR-DQ haplotypes were treated as single units for association and clustering. Of the roughly 400 genotyped donors, 70% to 90% were placed in the genetic ancestry cluster associated with self-reported Caucasian donors. All discovery cohort repertoires had been generated on a single sequencing platform. High-throughput TCR immunosequencing, statistical association of individual TCRs with disease status, and machine learning were combined to predict cytomegalovirus infection status.

In the germline V gene (reference sequence), CDR1 corresponds to SGHNT and CDR2 to YYREEE. Its CDR3 holds 16 amino acids, cysteine through phenylalanine. The DNA shown is the 48-base CDR3, in frame from base 1. V has 4 bases trimmed and J has 3 bases trimmed; junction bases matching no gene number 6. The investigation overall reported the following: The presence/absence analyses assumed that sequencing depth was roughly uniform across donors, and that assumption may not be true. The sequencing pipeline was judged likely to have produced a cluster of highly shared sequence variants as a technical artifact. Linkage disequilibrium might explain the correlated functional status among segregating V segments, but an unknown experimental factor could not be ruled out. At a false discovery rate of 0.05, a later analysis linked about 17,000 TCR beta sequences to specific HLA alleles. Because HLA typing was unavailable for some donors at each locus, only the typed subset was used in association tests. A further reported finding was that TCR beta sequences accurately predicted the HLA-A and HLA-B alleles for most subjects in the first cohort. The cohort was sequenced for TCR beta chains only, and without alpha or paired-chain data the features that could be detected were limited. According to a later genetic analysis, donors in an Asian-associated ancestry cluster had fewer N-insertions in productive TCRs than the approximately 690-donor mean. In a later analysis, HLA-associated TCR beta chains were found to be more clonally expanded and to have lower generation probabilities than equally common non-associated chains. In the study, around 150 TCR beta chains were listed as associated with cytomegalovirus. According to a later analysis, TCR association rates differed among HLA loci, with DRB1 alleles showing the most associated TCRs and HLA-C alleles showing the fewest. Most TCR sequences were observed very rarely across donors, whereas some public TCRs were present in many individuals. Because the 87-base-pair reads could not distinguish some IMGT-functional V segments, including TRBV6-2 and TRBV6-3, those segments were excluded. The classifier was reported to diagnose cytomegalovirus status with high specificity and sensitivity in both the original cohort and the validation cohort. The authors suggested that the approach could potentially be generalized to other disease states and immunological phenotypes. A later analysis found that most CMV-associated TCR beta chains appeared HLA-restricted, with HLA associations seemingly driven largely by CMV exposure. An association between a missense DCLRE1C variant and V-gene and J-gene trimming of TCR beta chains was found in a later genetic analysis and replicated in an independent cohort. According to a later analysis, parvovirus B19, influenza, CMV and Epstein-Barr virus appeared linked to several top co-occurrence clusters. In vitro tests confirmed that a few of the cytomegalovirus-associated TCR beta chains recognize cytomegalovirus antigens. Because counts were too low, about 17 rarely observed V segments, including chromosome 9 orphons, were excluded from the earlier analysis of about 500 of the donors. CMV serostatus was the only immune exposure information available for the cohort. When HLA alleles, especially DR and DQ, strongly co-occurred, TCR associations were difficult to assign to individual alleles. In an earlier analysis of approximately 590 of the donors, most TCR beta V segments appeared in productive rearrangements about 87% or about 30% of the time, broadly matching IMGT annotations.

This clone has only one observation. Its target antigen remains unknown. No base-level quality is on record; no much larger clone is a single base apart. Receptors were amplified or captured by the immunoSEQ multiplex PCR assay. For the multiplex PCR, a mixture combining 60 forward primers for TCR Vbeta segments and 13 reverse primers for TCR Jbeta segments was used. The CDR3 region of rearranged TCR beta genes was amplified from genomic DNA with a multiplex PCR assay. The Illumina HiSeq System was used to sequence the amplified TCR beta libraries as 87-base-pair reads. In the original analysis: A later analysis counted tens of millions of unique TCR beta chains across the 666 repertoires, and 9 million to 14 million of these chains were shared by at least two donors. To remove PCR and sequencing errors, raw reads were error-corrected and collapsed into unique sequences using a nearest-neighbor algorithm that merged closely related sequences. CDR3 sequences were aligned to IMGT reference sequences to assign V, D and J gene segments. Each retained sequence needed at least a six-nucleotide match to both a V gene segment and a J gene segment. Rearrangements were called productive when the CDR3 lacked stop codons and stayed in frame with V and J; all others were non-productive. CDR3 was defined according to IMGT convention as the region running from the second conserved V-encoded cysteine to the conserved J-encoded phenylalanine. The earlier analysis of about 610 of the donors excluded sequences that lacked an unambiguous match to a single V gene segment. An earlier analysis of 587 of the donors called V segments functional above 56.7% productive rearrangements and segregating when the between-donor standard deviation exceeded 5%. A statistical classification framework was developed to diagnose cytomegalovirus status using the catalog of TCR beta chain sequences. V and J gene assignment, in a later analysis, came from comparing TCR nucleotide sequences with IMGT/GENE-DB human TR gene sequences. Using the TCRdist pipeline, a later analysis assigned CDR3 sequences along with most-parsimonious VDJ recombination scenarios. A later analysis defined each TCR beta chain by its CDR3 amino acid sequence plus V-gene family, and excluded reads lacking a unique V-gene family. A later analysis removed 600 or so highly shared, low-generation-probability nucleotide sequences to deal with suspected cross-contamination and a sequencing artifact. For each public chain, a later analysis derived a clonal expansion index from normalized ranks of inferred template counts within each repertoire. In a later analysis, generation probabilities were computed using a VDJ recombination model fitted to out-of-frame rearrangements, and the results were checked against IGoR. In a later analysis, hypergeometric tests were used to score TCR-TCR, TCR-HLA and TCR-CMV co-occurrence, with a repertoire-size bias correction applied to TCR pairs. In a later analysis, false discovery rates were estimated by permuting HLA or CMV assignments 20 times. In a later analysis, co-occurring TCRs were grouped using DBSCAN, with TCRdist sequence similarity added in when clustering inside HLA-allele-positive subsets. Repertoires with fewer than 30,000 or more than 120,000 public chains were left out of co-occurrence clustering, as were roughly five repertoires with anomalous nucleotide sharing. Not all clones reach the TCRdb copy of this immuneACCESS table, which keeps in-frame sequences only. Checked studies attribute under half of the gap to unresolved V genes and leave the rest unexplained. That table furnishes V, J and clone size, whereas the DNA furnished D and trimming. This sample has roughly 90,000 clones in its table, and approximately 80% of those were observed once. The ten top clones hold more than 3% of the sample.

In total, about 650 healthy bone marrow donors made up the cohort. At the time of sampling, every cohort member was nominally healthy, though immune exposures that went unrecorded were likely present. The donor tested CMV seropositive and was one of the 289 seropositive cohort members. Every donor gave a peripheral blood sample, and the peripheral blood mononuclear cells from that sample were used for TCR beta sequencing. The Qiagen DNeasy Blood Extraction Kit was used to extract genomic DNA from the blood cell samples. The sequencing input was PBMCs. The source is a man aged 25 to 40 in good health and CMV-seropositive. The sequence links TRBV5-4 to TRBJ2-7, and 14 junction bases match TRBD2. The CDR3 protein is CASSLGLAGGHYEQYF. The sequence in DNA is TGTGCCAGCAGCCTAGGACTAGCGGGAGGACACTACGAGCAGTACTTC.